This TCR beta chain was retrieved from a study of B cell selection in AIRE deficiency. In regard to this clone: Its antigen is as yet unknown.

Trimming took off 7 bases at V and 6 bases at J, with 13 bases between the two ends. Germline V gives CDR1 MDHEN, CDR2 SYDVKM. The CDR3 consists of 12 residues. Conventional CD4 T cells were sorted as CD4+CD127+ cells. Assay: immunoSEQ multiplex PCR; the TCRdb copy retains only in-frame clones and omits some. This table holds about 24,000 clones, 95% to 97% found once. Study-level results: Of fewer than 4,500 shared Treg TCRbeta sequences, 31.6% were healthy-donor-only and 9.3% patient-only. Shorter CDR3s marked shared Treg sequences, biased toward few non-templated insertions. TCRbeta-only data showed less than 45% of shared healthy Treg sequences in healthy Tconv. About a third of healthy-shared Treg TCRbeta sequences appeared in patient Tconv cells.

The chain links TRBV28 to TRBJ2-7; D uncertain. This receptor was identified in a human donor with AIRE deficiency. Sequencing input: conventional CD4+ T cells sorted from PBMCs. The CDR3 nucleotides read TGTGCCAGCAAAGAGACCGGGCGCGAGCAGTACTTC. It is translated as CASKETGREQYF.